The 10 T cell receptor beta chains in this list originate from one sample, sequenced in a study of beta chain features in type 1 diabetes. The isolated RNA, all of it, was reverse transcribed, so expressed TCRB transcripts were what got sequenced. Libraries were prepared by immunoSEQ multiplex PCR; TCRdb keeps only in-frame clonotypes and omits some of them. The data contain about 290,000 clones, 8% of them singletons. The sequenced material came from central memory CD4+ T cells from blood. Receptors originate from a woman under 30 in good health.

The V gene is TRBV4-3, the J gene TRBJ2-3; TRBD2 matches 8 bases. Losses at the gene ends were 4 bases for V and 0 bases for J; bases not matched to a gene: 3. Germline loops: CDR1 LGHNA, CDR2 YSLEER. This CDR3 comprises 15 residues. DNA of the CDR3: TGCGCCAGCAGCCTGGGCGGGGGGAGCACAGATACGCAGTATTTT. It specifies CASSLGGGSTDTQYF.

This clone was found many times. This sequence joins TRBV7-3 and TRBJ2-3; no definite D call. From germline, CDR1 is SGHTA and CDR2 FQGTGA. The V and J ends lost 1 base and 4 bases respectively, with 9 bases between them. The CDR3 is 14 residues long. This CDR3 is CASSLMASADTQYF. DNA for the CDR3: TGTGCCAGCAGCTTAATGGCCAGCGCAGATACGCAGTATTTT. Together with reference TRBV7-3 and TRBJ2-3, the CDR3 gives the full variable domain: GAGVSQTPSNKVTEKGKYVELRCDPISGHTALYWYRQSLGQGPEFLIYFQGTGAADDSGLPNDRFFAVRPEGSVSTLKIQRTERGDSAVYLCASSLMASADTQYFGPGTRLTVL.

This clone was detected only a few times. The V call is TRBV9, the J call TRBJ2-1; a weak D match, TRBD1 (6 bases). The germline V gene encodes CDR1 SGDLS and CDR2 YYNGEE. Trimming took off 4 bases at V and 4 bases at J, with 9 bases between the two ends. The CDR3 loop spans 13 amino acids. In DNA form, the CDR3 reads TGTGCCAGCAGCATAGGACAGTACAATGAGCAGTTCTTC. Amino acid sequence: CASSIGQYNEQFF.

This clone occurred many times. The chain carries TRBV7-2 and TRBJ1-4, with unresolved D. In germline, CDR1 is SGHTA, CDR2 FQGNSA. This CDR3 spans 12 amino acids. V was trimmed by 5 bases and J by 7 bases, leaving 8 bases between them. The CDR3 sequence: CASSLRPEKLFF. The CDR3 DNA follows: TGTGCCAGCAGCCTAAGACCTGAAAAACTGTTTTTT.

There are a few counts of this clone. This chain connects TRBV11-2 to TRBJ2-7, with D uncertain. Germline CDR1 SGHAT, CDR2 FQNNGV. Trimming left V 5 bases short and J 6 bases short, with 11 bases between. This CDR3 has 12 amino acids. The CDR3 DNA reads as TGTGCCAGCAGCCAAACCGATGGCGAGCAGTACGTC. Translating gives CASSQTDGEQYV.

This clone occurred a few times. The chain employs TRBV19 and TRBJ1-1, with 7 nucleotides matching TRBD1. The V segment lost 3 bases and the J segment 5 bases; nucleotides outside the gene matches: 6. Germline V lookup: CDR1 LNHDA, CDR2 SQIVND (reference sequence). The CDR3 is 14 residues long. CDR3 sequence (DNA): TGTGCCAGTAGTATTGGCACAGGGGTTACTGAAGCTTTCTTT. It encodes CASSIGTGVTEAFF.

This clone appeared a few times. The chain employs TRBV9 and TRBJ2-2, with 11 bases fitting TRBD1. The CDR3 spans 15 residues. Per the germline V gene, CDR1 is SGDLS and CDR2 is YYNGEE. V shed 0 bases, J shed 6 bases, and the junction held 1 base outside the gene matches. For the CDR3, the DNA is TGTGCCAGCAGCGTAGCGGGACAGGGGGCCGGGGAGCTGTTTTTT. It is translated as CASSVAGQGAGELFF.

This clone was detected a few times. V gene TRBV19 combines with J gene TRBJ2-1; TRBD1 agrees at 9 bases. CDR3 length: 15 amino acids. CDR1 and CDR2 from the germline V gene are LNHDA and SQIVND (reference sequence). Germline trimming cut 3 bases from V and 4 bases from J; bases unmatched to any gene: 4. The CDR3 DNA reads TGTGCCAGTAGTATGGACAGGGGAGTTTACAATGAGCAGTTCTTC. Residues: CASSMDRGVYNEQFF.

This clone was detected a few times. The genes are TRBV7-2 and TRBJ2-1; TRBD2 is a possible D gene (5 bases). V dropped 6 bases and J dropped 2 bases, with 17 bases sitting between them. This CDR3 is built from 16 residues. The germline CDR1 and CDR2 sequences are SGHTA and FQGNSA. As DNA, the CDR3 is TGTGCCAGCAGATTAAACGCGGGCGCTCCCTACAATGAGCAGTTCTTC. This codes for CASRLNAGAPYNEQFF.

The genes are TRBV6-5 and TRBJ1-2; the D is unclear. Germline V gene data show CDR1 as MNHEY and CDR2 as SVGAGI. This CDR3 region has 15 residues. Deletions cut 6 bases from V and 6 bases from J, with 20 bases between. CDR3 sequence: CASRTRGGKRNGYTF. As DNA, the CDR3 is TGTGCCAGCAGGACCCGAGGAGGGAAGCGTAATGGCTACACCTTC.